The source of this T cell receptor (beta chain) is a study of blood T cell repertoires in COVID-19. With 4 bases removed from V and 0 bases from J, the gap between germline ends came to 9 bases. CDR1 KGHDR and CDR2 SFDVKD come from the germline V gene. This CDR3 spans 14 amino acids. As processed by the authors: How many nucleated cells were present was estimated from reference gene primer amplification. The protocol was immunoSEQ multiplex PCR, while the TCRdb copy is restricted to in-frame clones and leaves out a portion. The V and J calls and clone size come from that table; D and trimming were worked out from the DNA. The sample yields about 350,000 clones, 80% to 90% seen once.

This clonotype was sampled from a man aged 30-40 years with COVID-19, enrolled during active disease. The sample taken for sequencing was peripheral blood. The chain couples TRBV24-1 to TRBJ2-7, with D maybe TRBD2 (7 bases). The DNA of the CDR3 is TGTGCCACCAGTGAAGGGGGGGGCTCCTACGAGCAGTACTTC. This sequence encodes CATSEGGGSYEQYF.